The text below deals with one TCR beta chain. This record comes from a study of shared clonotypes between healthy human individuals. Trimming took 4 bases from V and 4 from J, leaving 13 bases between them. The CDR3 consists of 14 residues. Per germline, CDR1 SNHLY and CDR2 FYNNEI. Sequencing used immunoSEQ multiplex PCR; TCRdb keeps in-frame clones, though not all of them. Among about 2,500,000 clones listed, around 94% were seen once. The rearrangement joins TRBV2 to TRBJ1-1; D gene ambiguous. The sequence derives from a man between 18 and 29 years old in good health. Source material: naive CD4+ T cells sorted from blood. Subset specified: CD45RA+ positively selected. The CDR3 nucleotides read TGTGCCAGCAGTGCAGGCACATGGGCCACTGAAGCTTTCTTT. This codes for CASSAGTWATEAFF.